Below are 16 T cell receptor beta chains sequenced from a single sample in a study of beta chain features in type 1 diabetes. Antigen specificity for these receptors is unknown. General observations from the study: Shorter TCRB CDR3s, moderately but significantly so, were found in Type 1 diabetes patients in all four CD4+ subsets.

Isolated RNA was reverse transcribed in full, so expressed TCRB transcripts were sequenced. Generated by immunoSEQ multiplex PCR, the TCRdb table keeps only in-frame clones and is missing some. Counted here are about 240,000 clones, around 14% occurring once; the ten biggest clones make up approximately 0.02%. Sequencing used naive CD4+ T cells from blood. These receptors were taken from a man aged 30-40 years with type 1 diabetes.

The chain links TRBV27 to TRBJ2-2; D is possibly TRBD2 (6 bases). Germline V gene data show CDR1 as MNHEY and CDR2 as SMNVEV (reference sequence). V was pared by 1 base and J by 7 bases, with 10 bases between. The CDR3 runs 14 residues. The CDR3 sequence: CASSLLRGGGELFF. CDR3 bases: TGTGCCAGCAGTTTATTGCGGGGCGGCGGGGAGCTGTTTTTT.

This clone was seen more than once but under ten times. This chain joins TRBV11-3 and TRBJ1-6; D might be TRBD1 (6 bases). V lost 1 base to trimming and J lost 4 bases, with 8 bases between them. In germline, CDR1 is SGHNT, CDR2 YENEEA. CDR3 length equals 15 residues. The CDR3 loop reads CASSLAGEYNSPLHF. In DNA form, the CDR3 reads TGTGCCAGCAGCTTAGCAGGGGAATATAATTCACCCCTCCACTTT. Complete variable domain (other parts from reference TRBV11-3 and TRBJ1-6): EAGVVQSPRYKIIEKKQPVAFWCNPISGHNTLYWYLQNLGQGPELLIRYENEEAVDDSQLPKDRFSAERLKGVDSTLKIQPAELGDSAVYLCASSLAGEYNSPLHFGNGTRLTVT.

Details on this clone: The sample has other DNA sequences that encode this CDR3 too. Here the CDR3 DNA reads TGTGCCAGCAGCCCAGGACTAGCGGGGGTCACAGATACGCAGTATTTT. Its protein is CASSPGLAGVTDTQYF. The chain uses TRBV7-9 and TRBJ2-3; 13 bases map to TRBD2. V was clipped by 5 bases and J by 2 bases; unmatched bases: 4. The CDR3 loop spans 16 amino acids. The germline V gene encodes CDR1 SEHNR and CDR2 FQNEAQ (reference sequence).

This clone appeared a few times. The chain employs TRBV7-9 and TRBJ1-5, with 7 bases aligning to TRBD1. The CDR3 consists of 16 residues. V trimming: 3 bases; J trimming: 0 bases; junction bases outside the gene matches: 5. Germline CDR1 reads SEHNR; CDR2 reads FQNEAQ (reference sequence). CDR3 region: CASSFQGVDSNQPQHF. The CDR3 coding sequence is TGTGCCAGCAGCTTCCAGGGGGTCGATAGCAATCAGCCCCAGCATTTT.

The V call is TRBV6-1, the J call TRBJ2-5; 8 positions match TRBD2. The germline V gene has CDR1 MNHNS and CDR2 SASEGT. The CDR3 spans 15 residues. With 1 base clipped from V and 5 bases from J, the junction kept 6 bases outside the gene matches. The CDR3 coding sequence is TGTGCCAGCAGTGAAGACGGGGGGGTTTGGGAGACCCAGTACTTC. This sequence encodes CASSEDGGVWETQYF.

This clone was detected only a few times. The chain's CDR3 is CAIPGGLTYNEQFF. CDR3 bases: TGTGCCATACCGGGGGGCCTAACCTACAATGAGCAGTTCTTC. V is TRBV7-9 and J is TRBJ2-1, with D possibly TRBD2 on 7 matching bases. CDR3 size: 14 residues. Looked up from germline, CDR1 is SEHNR and CDR2 is FQNEAQ (reference sequence). Between the trimmed V and J ends, which lost 10 bases and 2 bases, there was a span of 15 bases.

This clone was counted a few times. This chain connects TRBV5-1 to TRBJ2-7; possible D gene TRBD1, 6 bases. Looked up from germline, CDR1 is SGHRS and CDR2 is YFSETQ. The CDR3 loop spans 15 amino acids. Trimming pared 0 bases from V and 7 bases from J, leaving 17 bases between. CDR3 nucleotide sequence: TGCGCCAGCAGCTTGGCCGCGGACAGTATCGGTGAGCAGTACTTC. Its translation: CASSLAADSIGEQYF.

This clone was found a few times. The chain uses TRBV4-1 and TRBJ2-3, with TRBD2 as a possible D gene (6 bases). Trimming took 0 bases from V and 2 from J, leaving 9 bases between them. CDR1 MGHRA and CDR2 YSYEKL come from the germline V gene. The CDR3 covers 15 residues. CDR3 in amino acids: CASSQDGGNTDTQYF. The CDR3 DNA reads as TGCGCCAGCAGCCAAGATGGCGGGAACACAGATACGCAGTATTTT.

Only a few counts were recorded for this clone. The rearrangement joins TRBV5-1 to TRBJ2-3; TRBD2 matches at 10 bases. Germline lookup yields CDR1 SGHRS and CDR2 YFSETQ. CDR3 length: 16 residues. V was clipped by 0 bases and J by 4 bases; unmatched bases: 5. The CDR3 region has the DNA TGCGCCAGCAGCTTGGATCTAGCGGGAGCCGCAGATACGCAGTATTTT. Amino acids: CASSLDLAGAADTQYF.

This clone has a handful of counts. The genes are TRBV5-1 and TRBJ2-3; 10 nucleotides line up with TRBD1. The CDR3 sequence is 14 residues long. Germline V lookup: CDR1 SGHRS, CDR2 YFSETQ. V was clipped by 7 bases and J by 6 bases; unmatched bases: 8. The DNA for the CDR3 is TGCGCCAGCGGCCGGGACAGGGGTGATGATACGCAGTATTTT. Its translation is CASGRDRGDDTQYF.

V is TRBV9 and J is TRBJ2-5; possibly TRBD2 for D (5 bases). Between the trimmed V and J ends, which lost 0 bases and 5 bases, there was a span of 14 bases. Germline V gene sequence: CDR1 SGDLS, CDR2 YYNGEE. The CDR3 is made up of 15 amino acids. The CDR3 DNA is TGTGCCAGCAGCGTAGAACCCAGTTCGGGGGAGACCCAGTACTTC. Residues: CASSVEPSSGETQYF.

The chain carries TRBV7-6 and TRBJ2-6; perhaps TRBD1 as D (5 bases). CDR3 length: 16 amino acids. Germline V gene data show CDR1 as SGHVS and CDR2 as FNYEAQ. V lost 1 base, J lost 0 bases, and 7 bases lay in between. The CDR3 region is CASSLGGPSGANVLTF. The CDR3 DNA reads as TGTGCCAGCAGCTTAGGGGGCCCCTCTGGGGCCAACGTCCTGACTTTC.

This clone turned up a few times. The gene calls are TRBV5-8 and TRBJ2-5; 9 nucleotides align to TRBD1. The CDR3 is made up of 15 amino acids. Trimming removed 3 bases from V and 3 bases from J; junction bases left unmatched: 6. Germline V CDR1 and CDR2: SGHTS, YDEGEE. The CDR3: CASSSGTGPEETQYF. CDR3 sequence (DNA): TGTGCCAGCAGCTCCGGGACAGGGCCCGAAGAGACCCAGTACTTC.

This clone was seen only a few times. The CDR3 region is CSGGTGEDYGYTF. CDR3 nucleotide sequence: TGCAGCGGTGGGACAGGGGAGGACTATGGCTACACCTTC. The V and J genes are TRBV29-1 and TRBJ1-2; 10 positions agree with TRBD1. The CDR3 runs 13 residues. Germline V gene data show CDR1 as SQVTM and CDR2 as ANQGSEA. Germline trimming cut 7 bases from V and 3 bases from J; bases unmatched to any gene: 5.

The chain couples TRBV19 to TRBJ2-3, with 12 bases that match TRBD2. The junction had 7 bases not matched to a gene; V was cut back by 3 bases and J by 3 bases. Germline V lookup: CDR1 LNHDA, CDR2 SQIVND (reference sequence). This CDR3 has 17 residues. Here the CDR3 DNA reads TGTGCCAGTAGTATTGGGGCTAGCGGGAGGGTGACAGATACGCAGTATTTT. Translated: CASSIGASGRVTDTQYF. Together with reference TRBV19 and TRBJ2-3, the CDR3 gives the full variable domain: DGGITQSPKYLFRKEGQNVTLSCEQNLNHDAMYWYRQDPGQGLRLIYYSQIVNDFQKGDIAEGYSVSREKKESFPLTVTSAQKNPTAFYLCASSIGASGRVTDTQYFGPGTRLTVL.

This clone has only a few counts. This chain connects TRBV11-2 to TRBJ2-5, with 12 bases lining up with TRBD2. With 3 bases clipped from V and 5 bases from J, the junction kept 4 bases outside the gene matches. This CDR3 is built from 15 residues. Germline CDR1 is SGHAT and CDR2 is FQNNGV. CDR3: CASSLTSGSGETQYF. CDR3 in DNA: TGTGCCAGCAGCTTGACTAGCGGGAGTGGGGAGACCCAGTACTTC.